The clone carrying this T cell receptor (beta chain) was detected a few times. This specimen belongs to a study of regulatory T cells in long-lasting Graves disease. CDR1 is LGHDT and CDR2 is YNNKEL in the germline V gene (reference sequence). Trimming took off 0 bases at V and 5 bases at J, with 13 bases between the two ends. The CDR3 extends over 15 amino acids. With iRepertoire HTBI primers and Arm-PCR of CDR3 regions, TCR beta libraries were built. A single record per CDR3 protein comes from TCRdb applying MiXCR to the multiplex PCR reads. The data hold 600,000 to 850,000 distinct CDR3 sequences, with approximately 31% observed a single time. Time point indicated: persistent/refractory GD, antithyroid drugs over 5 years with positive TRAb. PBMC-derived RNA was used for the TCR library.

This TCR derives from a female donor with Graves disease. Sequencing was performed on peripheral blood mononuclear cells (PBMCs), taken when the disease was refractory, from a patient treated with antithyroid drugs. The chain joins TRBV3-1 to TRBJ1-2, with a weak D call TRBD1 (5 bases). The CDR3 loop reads CASSQDLEGAYGYTF. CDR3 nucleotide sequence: TGTGCCAGCAGCCAAGACCTAGAAGGGGCTTATGGCTACACCTTC.